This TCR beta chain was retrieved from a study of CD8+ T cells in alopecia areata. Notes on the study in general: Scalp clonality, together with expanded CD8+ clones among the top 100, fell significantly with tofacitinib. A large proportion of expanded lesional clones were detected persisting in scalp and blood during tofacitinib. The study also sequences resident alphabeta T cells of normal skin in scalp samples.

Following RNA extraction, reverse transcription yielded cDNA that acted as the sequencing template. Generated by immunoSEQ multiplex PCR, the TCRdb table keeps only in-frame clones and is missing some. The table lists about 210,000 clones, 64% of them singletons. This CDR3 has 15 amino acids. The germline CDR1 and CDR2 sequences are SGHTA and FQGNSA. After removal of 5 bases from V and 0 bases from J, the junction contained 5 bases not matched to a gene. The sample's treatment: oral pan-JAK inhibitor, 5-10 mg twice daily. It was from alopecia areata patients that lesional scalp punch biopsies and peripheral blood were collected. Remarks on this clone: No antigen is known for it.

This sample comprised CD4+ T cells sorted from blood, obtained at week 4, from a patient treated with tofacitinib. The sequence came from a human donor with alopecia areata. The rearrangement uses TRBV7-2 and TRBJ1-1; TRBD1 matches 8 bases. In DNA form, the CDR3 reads TGTGCCAGCAGCCACGGACAGGGCCTGAACACTGAAGCTTTCTTT. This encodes CASSHGQGLNTEAFF.